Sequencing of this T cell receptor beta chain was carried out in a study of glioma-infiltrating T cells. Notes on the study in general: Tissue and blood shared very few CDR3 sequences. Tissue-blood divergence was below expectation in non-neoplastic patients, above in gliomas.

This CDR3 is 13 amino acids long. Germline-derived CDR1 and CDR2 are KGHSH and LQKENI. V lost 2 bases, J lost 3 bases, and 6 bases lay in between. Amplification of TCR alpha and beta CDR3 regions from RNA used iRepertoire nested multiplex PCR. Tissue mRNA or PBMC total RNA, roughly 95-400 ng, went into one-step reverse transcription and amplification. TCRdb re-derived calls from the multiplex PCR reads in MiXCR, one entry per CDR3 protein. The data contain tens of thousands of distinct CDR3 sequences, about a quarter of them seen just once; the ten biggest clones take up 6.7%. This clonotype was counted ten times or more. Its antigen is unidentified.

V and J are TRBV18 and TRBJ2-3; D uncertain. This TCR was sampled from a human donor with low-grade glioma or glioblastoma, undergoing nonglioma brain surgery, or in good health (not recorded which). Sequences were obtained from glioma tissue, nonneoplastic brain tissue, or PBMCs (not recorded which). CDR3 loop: CASSPVVTDTQYF. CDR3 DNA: TGTGCCAGCTCACCAGTGGTAACAGATACGCAGTATTTT. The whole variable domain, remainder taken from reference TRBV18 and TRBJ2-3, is NAGVMQNPRHLVRRRGQEARLRCSPMKGHSHVYWYRQLPEEGLKFMVYLQKENIIDESGMPKERFSAEFPKEGPSILRIQQVVRGDSAAYFCASSPVVTDTQYFGPGTRLTVL.